These 25 T cell receptor beta chains were sequenced from one sample in a study of blood T cell repertoires in COVID-19. Here immunoSEQ multiplex PCR was the method, and the copy in TCRdb shows in-frame clones only, minus some. The data contain about 90,000 clones, approximately 78% of them seen just once; the ten biggest clones take up about an eighth. Sequences were obtained from peripheral blood. These receptors were taken from a human donor in a cohort sampled during active COVID-19.

The chain links TRBV6-6 to TRBJ2-2; TRBD1 aligns across 7 bases. Germline V CDR1 and CDR2: MNHNY, SVGAGI (reference sequence). V lost 4 bases, J lost 4 bases, and 6 bases stayed unmatched. The CDR3 spans 15 residues. CDR3 in DNA: TGTGCCAGCAGTTCCCGGGACAGAGCCACCGGGGAGCTGTTTTTT. Translating gives CASSSRDRATGELFF.

The CDR3 loop is CASSGELAGADTQYF. The CDR3 nucleotides read TGTGCCAGCAGCGGCGAACTAGCGGGAGCAGATACGCAGTATTTT. This rearrangement joins TRBV9 to TRBJ2-3; 11 positions agree with TRBD2. V lost 3 bases, J lost 4 bases, and 4 bases stayed unmatched. Germline values: CDR1 SGDLS, CDR2 YYNGEE. This CDR3 is 15 amino acids long.

The CDR3 protein is CASSSQLLPGQGAPYEQYF. The CDR3 DNA reads TGTGCCAGCAGTTCTCAACTCCTGCCGGGACAGGGGGCACCCTACGAGCAGTACTTC. The chain has TRBV28 and TRBJ2-7; 12 nucleotides align to TRBD1. Trimming took 4 bases from V and 2 from J; bases not matched to a gene: 15. The CDR3 has 19 amino acids. Germline V lookup: CDR1 MDHEN, CDR2 SYDVKM.

The genes are TRBV9 and TRBJ1-2; TRBD1 might be the D (5 bases). The CDR3 contains 16 residues. Germline CDR1 is SGDLS and CDR2 is YYNGEE. Trimming left V 0 bases short and J 4 bases short, with 16 bases between. The CDR3 is CASSVGAGRGGYGYTF. The CDR3 DNA reads as TGTGCCAGCAGCGTAGGAGCGGGGCGGGGAGGCTATGGCTACACCTTC. Filled out from reference TRBV9 and TRBJ1-2, the complete variable domain reads DSGVTQTPKHLITATGQRVTLRCSPRSGDLSVYWYQQSLDQGLQFLIQYYNGEERAKGNILERFSAQQFPDLHSELNLSSLELGDSALYFCASSVGAGRGGYGYTFGSGTRLTVV.

A single count supports this clone. The V call is TRBV2, the J call TRBJ2-5, with TRBD1 as a possible D gene (5 bases). The germline V gene has CDR1 SNHLY and CDR2 FYNNEI. V was trimmed by 5 bases and J by 1 base, leaving 14 bases between them. This CDR3 contains 15 residues. The CDR3 sequence: CASSQITGFQETQYF. The CDR3 coding sequence is TGTGCCAGCAGTCAAATCACAGGCTTCCAAGAGACCCAGTACTTC.

The sample holds a few counts of this clone. The chain employs TRBV6-2 or TRBV6-3 and TRBJ2-6; D is ambiguous. CDR1 is MNHEY and CDR2 is SVGEGT in the germline V gene. The V gene lost 2 bases and the J gene lost 0 bases, with 5 bases spanning the gap. The CDR3 contains 15 residues. For the CDR3, the DNA is TGTGCCAGCAGTTACGACAACTCTGGGGCCAACGTCCTGACTTTC. The encoded protein is CASSYDNSGANVLTF.

The CDR3: CASSVDSSTDTQYF. DNA of the CDR3: TGTGCCAGCAGCGTCGACTCTAGCACAGATACGCAGTATTTT. The chain links TRBV2 to TRBJ2-3; D uncertain. The germline V and J ends were trimmed by 6 bases and 0 bases, with 10 bases remaining between them. Germline loops: CDR1 SNHLY, CDR2 FYNNEI. This CDR3 is built from 14 residues.

In its sample, this clone was seen once. This rearrangement joins TRBV19 to TRBJ2-1; TRBD2 aligns across 13 bases. Germline CDR1 LNHDA, CDR2 SQIVND (reference sequence). The J segment lost 10 bases and the V segment lost 6 bases, leaving 9 bases of the junction unmatched. CDR3 length: 15 amino acids. CDR3 sequence (DNA): TGTGCCAGTAGAAAGACTAGCGGGGGGCCGGGGGAGCAGTTCTTC. It specifies CASRKTSGGPGEQFF. Full variable domain (rest looked up from reference TRBV19 and TRBJ2-1): DGGITQSPKYLFRKEGQNVTLSCEQNLNHDAMYWYRQDPGQGLRLIYYSQIVNDFQKGDIAEGYSVSREKKESFPLTVTSAQKNPTAFYLCASRKTSGGPGEQFFGPGTRLTVL.

The J gene is TRBJ1-2, the V gene TRBV5-6; 7 bases match TRBD1. Trimming removed 1 base from V and 2 bases from J; junction bases left unmatched: 11. Germline V gene data show CDR1 as SGHDT and CDR2 as YYEEEE. The CDR3 loop spans 17 amino acids. The CDR3 nucleotides are TGTGCCAGCAGCTTGAGGGTGAGAGGACAGGAAAACTATGGCTACACCTTC. It encodes CASSLRVRGQENYGYTF.

CDR3 DNA: TGCGCCAGCAGCTTGGTGGTGGAGGGCTATGGCTACACCTTC. This encodes CASSLVVEGYGYTF. This chain connects TRBV5-1 to TRBJ1-2, with D unclear. Between the trimmed V and J ends, which lost 0 bases and 4 bases, there was a span of 10 bases. The CDR3 is 14 amino acids. CDR1 SGHRS and CDR2 YFSETQ come from the germline V gene.

This clone was detected only a few times. The identical CDR3 is also encoded by other nucleotide sequences in the sample. The chain carries TRBV5-1 and TRBJ2-3; 10 bases match TRBD2. Trimming at V came to 7 bases and at J to 2 bases, leaving 7 bases not matched to a gene. The CDR3 extends over 15 amino acids. Germline-derived CDR1 and CDR2 are SGHRS and YFSETQ. As DNA, the CDR3 is TGCGCCAGCGGAGGTCTAGCGGGGGACACAGATACGCAGTATTTT. Encoded protein: CASGGLAGDTDTQYF.

This clone has only a few counts. V usage is TRBV3-1 (or the pseudogene TRBV3-2) and J usage is TRBJ2-5, with no clear D. The CDR3 runs to 12 residues. Trimming cost V 0 bases and J 7 bases, with 6 bases left between them. The V gene's germline CDR1 is LGHDT and CDR2 YNNKEL (reference sequence). This CDR3 reads CASSQEGGTQYF. For the CDR3, the DNA is TGTGCCAGCAGCCAAGAAGGCGGGACCCAGTACTTC.

This chain uses TRBV9 with TRBJ1-1, with a possible D match to TRBD1 (6 bases). The CDR3 loop spans 17 amino acids. With 4 bases removed from V and 4 bases from J, the gap between germline ends came to 23 bases. CDR1 is SGDLS, CDR2 YYNGEE, per germline. The CDR3, as DNA: TGTGCCAGCAGCCCCCGTGGGACATATATAGGGTTCACTGAAGCTTTCTTT. It specifies CASSPRGTYIGFTEAFF.

The V gene is TRBV7-9, the J gene TRBJ2-3; no definite D call. The germline CDR1 and CDR2 sequences are SEHNR and FQNEAQ (reference sequence). The CDR3 has 14 amino acids. V was pared by 2 bases and J by 5 bases, with 11 bases between. The CDR3 reads CASSLTHSKDTQYF. As DNA, the CDR3 is TGTGCCAGCAGCTTAACCCACTCAAAAGATACGCAGTATTTT.

This chain uses TRBV7-2 with TRBJ2-1; 8 nucleotides line up with TRBD1. The V gene's germline CDR1 is SGHTA and CDR2 FQGNSA. This CDR3 contains 15 residues. With 5 bases clipped from V and 7 bases from J, the junction kept 10 bases outside the gene matches. For the CDR3, the DNA is TGTGCCAGCAGCACGACAGGGGCAGAGTTTAATGAGCAGTTCTTC. The encoded protein is CASSTTGAEFNEQFF.

J is TRBJ2-3 and V is TRBV3-1 (or the pseudogene TRBV3-2); 13 bases are a match to TRBD2. This CDR3 spans 19 amino acids. CDR1 and CDR2 (germline): LGHDT, YNNKEL (reference sequence). With V trimmed by 2 bases and J by 3 bases, 11 bases remained unmatched. The CDR3 region is CASSQFGTSGGARTDTQYF. The CDR3 DNA follows: TGTGCCAGCAGCCAATTCGGAACTAGCGGGGGGGCGCGGACAGATACGCAGTATTTT.

This clone was found a few times. The chain links TRBV27 to TRBJ2-7, with D unclear. CDR1 is MNHEY and CDR2 is SMNVEV in the germline V gene (reference sequence). The CDR3 contains 9 residues. Trimming took 10 bases from V and 4 from J, leaving 5 bases between them. Here the CDR3 DNA reads TGTGCCAACTCGTACGAGCAGTACTTC. Encoded protein: CANSYEQYF.

This clone was counted between two and nine times. The chain combines TRBV7-8 with TRBJ1-1; 7 positions match TRBD1. From germline, CDR1 is SGHVS and CDR2 FQNEAQ. V lost 1 base to trimming and J lost 11 bases; unmatched junction nucleotides: 16. The CDR3 has 16 amino acids. CDR3 sequence: CASSLGTGPGGSGAFF. The DNA for the CDR3 is TGTGCCAGCAGCTTAGGGACAGGCCCGGGGGGGTCAGGGGCTTTCTTT.

The J gene is TRBJ1-1, the V gene TRBV7-2, with a tentative D call TRBD1 (6 bases). Germline V gene sequence: CDR1 SGHTA, CDR2 FQGNSA. The ends were cut back, 5 bases at V and 5 bases at J, with 9 bases in the middle. The CDR3 has 12 amino acids. The CDR3 DNA is TGTGCCAGCAGCCCTCAGGGGACTGAAGCTTTCTTT. This encodes CASSPQGTEAFF.

The chain uses TRBV12-5 and TRBJ2-3, with D maybe TRBD1 (6 bases). Per the germline V gene, CDR1 is LGHNT and CDR2 is FRNRAP. CDR3 length: 15 amino acids. V dropped 1 base and J dropped 1 base, with 9 bases sitting between them. CDR3 sequence reads: CASGLGRTGTDTQYF. CDR3 in DNA: TGTGCTAGTGGTTTGGGCCGGACAGGCACAGATACGCAGTATTTT.

The V gene is TRBV7-2, the J gene TRBJ2-5; D possibly corresponds to TRBD2 (6 bases). V lost 5 bases and J 5 bases, leaving 15 bases between the germline ends. Germline CDR1 reads SGHTA; CDR2 reads FQGNSA. The CDR3 consists of 14 residues. CDR3 nucleotides: TGTGCCAGCAGCCTAGGAGGGTACGCGGAGACCCAGTACTTC. It translates to CASSLGGYAETQYF.

Comment on this clone: The sample holds other DNA sequences that translate to the same CDR3. Written as DNA, the CDR3 is TGTGCCAGCAGCTTAGAGAGAACAGATACGCAGTATTTT. Amino acids: CASSLERTDTQYF. V gene TRBV7-2 combines with J gene TRBJ2-3, with D unclear. Trimming stripped 1 base from V and 3 bases from J, with 5 bases between. Germline CDR1 and CDR2: SGHTA and FQGNSA. CDR3 length: 13 amino acids.

The gene calls are TRBV6-5 and TRBJ1-5; possible D gene TRBD1, 6 bases. The germline gives CDR1 MNHEY, CDR2 SVGAGI. With 6 bases removed from V and 4 bases from J, the gap between germline ends came to 10 bases. The CDR3 has 13 amino acids. CDR3 in DNA: TGTGCCAGCAGGACACAGGGTAATCAGCCCCAGCATTTT. Amino acids: CASRTQGNQPQHF.

This sequence joins TRBV6-5 and TRBJ1-2; 8 bases line up with TRBD1. The length of the CDR3 is 15 residues. J gave up 4 bases and V 2 bases, and 6 bases lay outside the gene matches. Germline V gene data show CDR1 as MNHEY and CDR2 as SVGAGI. CDR3 nucleotide sequence: TGTGCCAGCAGTTACCCCGGACAGGGCCTCTATGGCTACACCTTC. Amino acids: CASSYPGQGLYGYTF.

The chain recombines TRBV6-6 with TRBJ1-5; the match to TRBD1 covers 9 bases. The V gene's germline CDR1 is MNHNY and CDR2 SVGAGI (reference sequence). The CDR3 length is 15 residues. V lost 7 bases, J lost 4 bases, and 8 bases stayed unmatched. The CDR3: CASTQGQGWNQPQHF. As DNA, the CDR3 is TGTGCCAGCACCCAGGGACAGGGTTGGAATCAGCCCCAGCATTTT.